This record covers a single T cell receptor beta chain. The antigen is undetermined. This CDR3 spans 15 amino acids. CDR1 is KGHSH, CDR2 LQKENI, per germline. This entry comes from a study of monozygotic twins with inflammatory bowel disease. Study findings and constraints: Cells of different T cell subtypes could not be told apart. Versus healthy twins, IBD patients showed fewer clonotypes shared with others, especially with disease activity.

cDNA was produced in eight separate reactions per sample. Reprocessing the 5' RACE reads, TCRdb reports a single entry for every CDR3 protein and omits DNA. The sample totals a few hundred thousand distinct CDR3 sequences. What was sequenced was blood. The chain uses TRBV18 and TRBJ2-7. The receptor was isolated from a human donor with ulcerative colitis or Crohn's disease, or a healthy co-twin of an affected twin (not recorded which). This chain's CDR3 is CASSPPGVPNYEQYF.